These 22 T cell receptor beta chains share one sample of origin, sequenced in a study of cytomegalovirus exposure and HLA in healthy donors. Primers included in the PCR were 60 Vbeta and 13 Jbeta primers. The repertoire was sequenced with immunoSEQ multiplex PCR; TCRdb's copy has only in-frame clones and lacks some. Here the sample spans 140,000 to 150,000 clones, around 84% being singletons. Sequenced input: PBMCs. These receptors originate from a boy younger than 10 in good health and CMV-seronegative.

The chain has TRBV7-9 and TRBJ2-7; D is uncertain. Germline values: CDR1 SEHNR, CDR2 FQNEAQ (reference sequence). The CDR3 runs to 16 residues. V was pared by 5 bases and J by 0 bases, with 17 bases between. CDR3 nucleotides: TGTGCCAGCAGCCCGGTGGTTAGCCGAAGCTCCTACGAGCAGTACTTC. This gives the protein CASSPVVSRSSYEQYF.

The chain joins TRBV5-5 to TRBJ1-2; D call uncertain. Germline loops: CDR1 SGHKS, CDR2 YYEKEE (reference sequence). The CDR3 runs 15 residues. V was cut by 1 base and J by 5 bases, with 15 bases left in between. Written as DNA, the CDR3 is TGTGCCAGCAGCTTGCGTCTCACGCTCGAGTATGGCTACACCTTC. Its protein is CASSLRLTLEYGYTF.

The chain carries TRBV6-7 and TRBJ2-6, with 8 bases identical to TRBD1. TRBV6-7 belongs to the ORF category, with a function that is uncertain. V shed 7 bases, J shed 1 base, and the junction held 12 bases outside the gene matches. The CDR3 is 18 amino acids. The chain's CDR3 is CASTLSGGQMSGANVLTF. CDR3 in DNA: TGTGCCAGCACCTTATCAGGGGGCCAGATGTCTGGGGCCAACGTCCTGACTTTC.

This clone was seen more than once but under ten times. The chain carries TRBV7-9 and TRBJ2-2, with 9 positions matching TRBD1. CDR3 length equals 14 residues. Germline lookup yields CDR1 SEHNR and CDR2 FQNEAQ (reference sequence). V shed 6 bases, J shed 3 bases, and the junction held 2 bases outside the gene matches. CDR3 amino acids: CASRGQGYTGELFF. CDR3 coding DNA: TGTGCCAGCAGGGGACAGGGCTACACCGGGGAGCTGTTTTTT. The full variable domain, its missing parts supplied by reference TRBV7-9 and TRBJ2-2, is DTGVSQNPRHKITKRGQNVTFRCDPISEHNRLYWYRQTLGQGPEFLTYFQNEAQLEKSRLLSDRFSAERPKGSFSTLEIQRTEQGDSAMYLCASRGQGYTGELFFGEGSRLTVL.

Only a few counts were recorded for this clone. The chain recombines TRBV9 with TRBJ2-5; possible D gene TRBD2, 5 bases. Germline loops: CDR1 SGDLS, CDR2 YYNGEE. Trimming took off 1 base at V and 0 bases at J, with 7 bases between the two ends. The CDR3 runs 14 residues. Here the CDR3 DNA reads TGTGCCAGCAGCGTAAGAGGGAACCAAGAGACCCAGTACTTC. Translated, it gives CASSVRGNQETQYF.

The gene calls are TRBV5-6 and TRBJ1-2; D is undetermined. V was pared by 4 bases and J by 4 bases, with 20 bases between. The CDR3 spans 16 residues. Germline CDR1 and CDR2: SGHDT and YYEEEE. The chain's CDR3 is CASSLIMGSVRYGYTF. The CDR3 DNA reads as TGTGCCAGCAGCCTGATAATGGGGAGTGTTCGCTATGGCTACACCTTC.

The CDR3 DNA is TGCGCCATCAAAGCGAGGGAGCCCCAGCATTTT. Protein sequence: CAIKAREPQHF. The chain recombines TRBV5-1 with TRBJ1-5; no firm D call. V dropped 9 bases and J dropped 8 bases, with 12 bases sitting between them. CDR3 size: 11 residues. Germline V gene data show CDR1 as SGHRS and CDR2 as YFSETQ. Using reference TRBV5-1 and TRBJ1-5 for the parts outside the CDR3, the full variable domain is KAGVTQTPRYLIKTRGQQVTLSCSPISGHRSVSWYQQTPGQGLQFLFEYFSETQRNKGNFPGRFSGRQFSNSRSEMNVSTLELGDSALYLCAIKAREPQHFGDGTRLSIL.

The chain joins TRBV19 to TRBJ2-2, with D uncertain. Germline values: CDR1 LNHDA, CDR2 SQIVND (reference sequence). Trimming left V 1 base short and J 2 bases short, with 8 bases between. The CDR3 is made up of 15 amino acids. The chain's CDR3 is CASSIVAVNTGELFF. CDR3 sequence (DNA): TGTGCCAGTAGTATAGTGGCTGTAAACACCGGGGAGCTGTTTTTT.

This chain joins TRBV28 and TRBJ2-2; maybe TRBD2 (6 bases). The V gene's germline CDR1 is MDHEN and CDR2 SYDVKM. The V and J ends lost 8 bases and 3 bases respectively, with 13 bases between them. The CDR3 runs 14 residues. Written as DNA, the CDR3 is TGTGCCAGCGGGTCCGGGGGTGACACCGGGGAGCTGTTTTTT. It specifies CASGSGGDTGELFF.

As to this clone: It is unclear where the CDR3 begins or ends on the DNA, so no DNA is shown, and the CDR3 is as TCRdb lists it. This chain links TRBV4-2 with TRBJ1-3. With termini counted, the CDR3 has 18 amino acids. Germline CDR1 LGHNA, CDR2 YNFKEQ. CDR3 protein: CASSQDSVRGFSGNTIYF.

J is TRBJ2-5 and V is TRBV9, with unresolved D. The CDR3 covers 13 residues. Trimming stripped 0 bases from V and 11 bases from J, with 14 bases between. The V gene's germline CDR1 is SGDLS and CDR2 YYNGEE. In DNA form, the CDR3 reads TGTGCCAGCAGCGTAGAGGCAGCCACGGAGCAGTACTTC. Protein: CASSVEAATEQYF.

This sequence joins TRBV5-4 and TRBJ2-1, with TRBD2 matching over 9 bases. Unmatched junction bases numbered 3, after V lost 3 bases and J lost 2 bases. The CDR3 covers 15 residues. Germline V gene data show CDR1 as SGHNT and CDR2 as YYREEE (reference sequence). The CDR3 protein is CASSSIAGAYNEQFF. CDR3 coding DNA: TGTGCCAGCAGCTCTATAGCGGGGGCCTACAATGAGCAGTTCTTC.

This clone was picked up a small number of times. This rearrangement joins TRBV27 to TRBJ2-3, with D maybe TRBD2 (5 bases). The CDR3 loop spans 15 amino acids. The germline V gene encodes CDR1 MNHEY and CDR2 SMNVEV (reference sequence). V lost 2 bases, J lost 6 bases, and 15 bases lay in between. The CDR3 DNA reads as TGTGCCAGCAGTTTAAGGCGGGTCCTTTCCGATACGCAGTATTTT. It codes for CASSLRRVLSDTQYF.

The CDR3 loop is CASSSTISREGANEQFF. As DNA, the CDR3 is TGTGCCAGCAGCTCCACCATTTCACGGGAGGGGGCGAATGAGCAGTTCTTC. This rearrangement joins TRBV7-3 to TRBJ2-1, with D possibly being TRBD2 (8 bases). This CDR3 is 17 amino acids long. Germline V gene data show CDR1 as SGHTA and CDR2 as FQGTGA. Trimming took off 4 bases at V and 7 bases at J, with 23 bases between the two ends.

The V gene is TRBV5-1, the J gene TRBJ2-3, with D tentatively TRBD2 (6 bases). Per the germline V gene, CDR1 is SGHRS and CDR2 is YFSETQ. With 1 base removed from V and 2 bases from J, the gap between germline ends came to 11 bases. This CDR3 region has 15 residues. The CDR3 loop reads CASSLFGGNTDTQYF. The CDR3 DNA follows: TGCGCCAGCAGCTTGTTCGGGGGTAACACAGATACGCAGTATTTT.

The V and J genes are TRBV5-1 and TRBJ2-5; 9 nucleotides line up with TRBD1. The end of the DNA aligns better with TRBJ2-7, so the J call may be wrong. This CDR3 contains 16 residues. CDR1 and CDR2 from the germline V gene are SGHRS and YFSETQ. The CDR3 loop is CASSLLPTGGNDEQYF. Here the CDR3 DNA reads TGCGCCAGCAGCTTACTACCAACAGGGGGCAACGACGAGCAGTACTTC.

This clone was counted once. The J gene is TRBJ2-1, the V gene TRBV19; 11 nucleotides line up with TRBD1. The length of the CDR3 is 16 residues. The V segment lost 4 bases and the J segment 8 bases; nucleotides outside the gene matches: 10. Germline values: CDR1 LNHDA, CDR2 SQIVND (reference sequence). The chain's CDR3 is CASSKRTGGRQDEQFF. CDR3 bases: TGTGCCAGTAGTAAGAGGACAGGGGGCCGGCAAGATGAGCAGTTCTTC.

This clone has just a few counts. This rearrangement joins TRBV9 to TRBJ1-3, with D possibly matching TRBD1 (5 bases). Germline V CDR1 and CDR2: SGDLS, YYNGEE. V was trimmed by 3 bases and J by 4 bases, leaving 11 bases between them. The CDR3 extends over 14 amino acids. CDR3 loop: CASSARVAGNTIYF. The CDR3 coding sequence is TGTGCCAGCAGCGCCAGGGTAGCCGGAAACACCATATATTTT.

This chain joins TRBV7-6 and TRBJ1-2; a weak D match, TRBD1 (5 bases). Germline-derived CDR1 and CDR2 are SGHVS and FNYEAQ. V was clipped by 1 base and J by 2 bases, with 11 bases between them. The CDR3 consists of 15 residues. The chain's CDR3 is CASSLGQGINYGYTF. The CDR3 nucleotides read TGTGCCAGCAGCTTAGGGCAGGGCATAAACTATGGCTACACCTTC.

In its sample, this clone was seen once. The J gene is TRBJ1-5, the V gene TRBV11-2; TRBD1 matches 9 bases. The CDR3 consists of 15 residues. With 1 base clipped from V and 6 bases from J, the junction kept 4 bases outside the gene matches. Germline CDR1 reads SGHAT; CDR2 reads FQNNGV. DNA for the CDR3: TGTGCCAGCAGCTTAGCTGGGACAGGGAGTCAGCCCCAGCATTTT. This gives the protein CASSLAGTGSQPQHF.

The CDR3 nucleotides read TGTGCCAGCAGCTTAGCCCGACAGTACGAGCAGTACTTC. It codes for CASSLARQYEQYF. The V and J genes are TRBV7-9 and TRBJ2-7, with D perhaps TRBD1 (5 bases). Trimming stripped 0 bases from V and 4 bases from J, with 7 bases between. Germline V gives CDR1 SEHNR, CDR2 FQNEAQ (reference sequence). The CDR3 has 13 amino acids. Full variable domain (rest looked up from reference TRBV7-9 and TRBJ2-7): DTGVSQNPRHKITKRGQNVTFRCDPISEHNRLYWYRQTLGQGPEFLTYFQNEAQLEKSRLLSDRFSAERPKGSFSTLEIQRTEQGDSAMYLCASSLARQYEQYFGPGTRLTVT.

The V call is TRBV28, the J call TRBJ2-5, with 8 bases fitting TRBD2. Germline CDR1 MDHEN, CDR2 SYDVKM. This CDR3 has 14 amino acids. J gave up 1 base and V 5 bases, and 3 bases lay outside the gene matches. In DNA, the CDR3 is TGTGCCAGCAGTATAGCGGGACTCCAAGAGACCCAGTACTTC. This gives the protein CASSIAGLQETQYF. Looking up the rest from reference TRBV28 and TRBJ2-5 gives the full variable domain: DVKVTQSSRYLVKRTGEKVFLECVQDMDHENMFWYRQDPGLGLRLIYFSYDVKMKEKGDIPEGYSVSREKKERFSLILESASTNQTSMYLCASSIAGLQETQYFGPGTRLLVL.